This is a list of T cell receptor beta chains from one sample in a study of T cell responses to AZD1222 COVID-19 vaccine. Measured with immunoSEQ multiplex PCR; TCRdb has only the in-frame clones, and not every one. The sample consists of about 79,000 clones, 75% to 85% of them appearing once. The sequencing used peripheral blood, collected on day 0 of AZD1222 vaccination. The receptors stem from an adult in good health. Each CDR3 is given with its conserved first and last residue. Fields, in order: clone size, D gene, J gene, CDR3 length, V gene, CDR3 protein, CDR3 DNA. The D gene is left open where the match is weak. Clone size is given for some rows only: seen once, a few or many times, or a class if the clone is expanded.

clone_size: few; d_call: TRBD1; j_call: TRBJ1-2; cdr3_length: 14; v_call: TRBV7-2; cdr3_aa: CASSLAAGGYGYTF; cdr3_nt: TGTGCCAGCAGCTTAGCGGCAGGGGGGTATGGCTACACCTTC
clone_size: NA; d_call: NA; j_call: TRBJ1-5; cdr3_length: 15; v_call: TRBV19; cdr3_aa: CASSIDRGANQPQHF; cdr3_nt: TGTGCCAGTAGTATAGATCGAGGGGCGAATCAGCCCCAGCATTTT
clone_size: NA; d_call: TRBD1; j_call: TRBJ2-3; cdr3_length: 15; v_call: TRBV10-3; cdr3_aa: CAISAGGSMTDTQYF; cdr3_nt: TGTGCCATCAGTGCAGGGGGCTCGATGACAGATACGCAGTATTTT
clone_size: NA; d_call: NA; j_call: TRBJ1-3; cdr3_length: 16; v_call: TRBV6-1; cdr3_aa: CASSEGPRGSGNTIYF; cdr3_nt: TGTGCCAGCAGTGAAGGGCCCAGGGGATCTGGAAACACCATATATTTT
clone_size: NA; d_call: NA; j_call: TRBJ1-5; cdr3_length: 12; v_call: TRBV2; cdr3_aa: CASGEGGQPQHF; cdr3_nt: TGTGCCAGCGGGGAGGGCGGTCAGCCCCAGCATTTT
clone_size: NA; d_call: NA; j_call: TRBJ2-7; cdr3_length: 11; v_call: TRBV29-1; cdr3_aa: CSAKQGYEQYF; cdr3_nt: TGCAGCGCTAAACAGGGCTACGAGCAGTACTTC
clone_size: NA; d_call: NA; j_call: TRBJ2-5; cdr3_length: 13; v_call: TRBV2; cdr3_aa: CASSAGYGKTQYF; cdr3_nt: TGTGCCAGCAGCGCTGGATACGGAAAGACCCAGTACTTC
clone_size: NA; d_call: TRBD1; j_call: TRBJ2-1; cdr3_length: 15; v_call: TRBV24-1; cdr3_aa: CATSPSGQGATEQFF; cdr3_nt: TGTGCCACCAGCCCCTCCGGACAGGGGGCTACTGAGCAGTTCTTC
clone_size: NA; d_call: NA; j_call: TRBJ1-1; cdr3_length: 13; v_call: TRBV3-1/TRBV3-2; cdr3_aa: CASSQGAEAEAFF; cdr3_nt: TGTGCCAGCAGCCAAGGAGCAGAAGCTGAAGCTTTCTTT
clone_size: NA; d_call: NA; j_call: TRBJ1-2; cdr3_length: 15; v_call: TRBV27; cdr3_aa: CASSSSVELGYGYTF; cdr3_nt: TGTGCCAGCAGTTCCTCAGTAGAGTTGGGCTATGGCTACACCTTC
clone_size: NA; d_call: NA; j_call: TRBJ1-5; cdr3_length: 15; v_call: TRBV2; cdr3_aa: CASISKEGPNQPQHF; cdr3_nt: TGTGCCAGTATTTCCAAGGAGGGGCCCAATCAGCCCCAGCATTTT
clone_size: NA; d_call: NA; j_call: TRBJ2-3; cdr3_length: 14; v_call: TRBV2; cdr3_aa: CASTPGLGTDTQYF; cdr3_nt: TGTGCCAGCACTCCGGGACTTGGCACAGATACGCAGTATTTT
clone_size: NA; d_call: NA; j_call: TRBJ2-5; cdr3_length: 15; v_call: TRBV18; cdr3_aa: CASSPPDPNQETQYF; cdr3_nt: TGTGCCAGCTCACCTCCGGACCCCAACCAAGAGACCCAGTACTTC
clone_size: few; d_call: NA; j_call: TRBJ1-1; cdr3_length: 14; v_call: TRBV18; cdr3_aa: CASSPPGRNTEAFF; cdr3_nt: TGTGCCAGCTCACCTCCAGGGAGGAACACTGAAGCTTTCTTT
clone_size: NA; d_call: TRBD2; j_call: TRBJ2-1; cdr3_length: 16; v_call: TRBV9; cdr3_aa: CASSVLSGGLGNEQFF; cdr3_nt: TGTGCCAGCAGCGTATTATCGGGGGGGCTAGGGAATGAGCAGTTCTTC
clone_size: NA; d_call: NA; j_call: TRBJ2-7; cdr3_length: 12; v_call: TRBV6-5; cdr3_aa: CASGQSGYEQYF; cdr3_nt: TGTGCCTCGGGACAATCTGGGTACGAGCAGTACTTC
clone_size: NA; d_call: NA; j_call: TRBJ2-5; cdr3_length: 15; v_call: TRBV19; cdr3_aa: CASSIGSAGRETQYF; cdr3_nt: TGTGCCAGTAGTATCGGATCGGCCGGGCGGGAGACCCAGTACTTC
clone_size: NA; d_call: NA; j_call: TRBJ1-5; cdr3_length: 15; v_call: TRBV19; cdr3_aa: CASSINAHSNQPQHF; cdr3_nt: TGTGCCAGTAGTATTAACGCACATAGCAATCAGCCCCAGCATTTT
clone_size: NA; d_call: NA; j_call: TRBJ2-7; cdr3_length: 14; v_call: TRBV18; cdr3_aa: CASSGTSLSYEQYF; cdr3_nt: TGTGCCAGCTCGGGGACGTCCCTTTCCTACGAGCAGTACTTC
clone_size: NA; d_call: NA; j_call: TRBJ1-1; cdr3_length: 18; v_call: TRBV19; cdr3_aa: CASSIDRLGGGMNTEAFF; cdr3_nt: TGTGCCAGTAGTATAGACCGACTCGGGGGCGGGATGAACACTGAAGCTTTCTTT
clone_size: NA; d_call: NA; j_call: TRBJ2-1; cdr3_length: 13; v_call: TRBV5-4; cdr3_aa: CASSSAPDNEQFF; cdr3_nt: TGTGCCAGCAGCTCAGCGCCGGACAATGAGCAGTTCTTC
clone_size: NA; d_call: NA; j_call: TRBJ1-3; cdr3_length: 14; v_call: TRBV5-1; cdr3_aa: CASSLNRVGNTIYF; cdr3_nt: TGCGCCAGCAGCTTGAACAGGGTTGGAAACACCATATATTTT
clone_size: few; d_call: NA; j_call: TRBJ1-2; cdr3_length: 16; v_call: TRBV23-1; cdr3_aa: CASSQDPAGEDYGYTF; cdr3_nt: TGCGCCAGCAGTCAGGATCCAGCGGGGGAGGACTATGGCTACACCTTC
clone_size: NA; d_call: NA; j_call: TRBJ1-2; cdr3_length: 18; v_call: TRBV28; cdr3_aa: CASSFPGDTPEANYGYTF; cdr3_nt: TGTGCCAGCAGTTTTCCTGGGGACACTCCGGAGGCTAACTATGGCTACACCTTC
clone_size: NA; d_call: TRBD2; j_call: TRBJ2-2; cdr3_length: 15; v_call: TRBV5-1; cdr3_aa: CASRRTSGSNGELFF; cdr3_nt: TGCGCCAGCAGGAGGACTAGCGGCTCGAACGGGGAGCTGTTTTTT
clone_size: NA; d_call: TRBD1; j_call: TRBJ2-7; cdr3_length: 16; v_call: TRBV18; cdr3_aa: CASSPAGLTGGYEQYF; cdr3_nt: TGTGCCAGCTCACCAGCGGGATTGACAGGGGGTTACGAGCAGTACTTC
clone_size: NA; d_call: NA; j_call: TRBJ1-1; cdr3_length: 14; v_call: TRBV4-1; cdr3_aa: CASSQDAVQGEAFF; cdr3_nt: TGCGCCAGCAGCCAAGACGCGGTACAGGGTGAAGCTTTCTTT
clone_size: few; d_call: NA; j_call: TRBJ2-5; cdr3_length: 15; v_call: TRBV25-1; cdr3_aa: CASSESLGAGETQYF; cdr3_nt: TGTGCCAGCAGTGAATCGTTAGGGGCTGGGGAGACCCAGTACTTC
clone_size: NA; d_call: TRBD2; j_call: TRBJ2-1; cdr3_length: 18; v_call: TRBV5-4; cdr3_aa: CASSLGGGRRDSYNEQFF; cdr3_nt: TGTGCCAGCAGCTTGGGGGGAGGGCGTCGAGACTCCTACAATGAGCAGTTCTTC
clone_size: NA; d_call: NA; j_call: TRBJ1-2; cdr3_length: 16; v_call: TRBV2; cdr3_aa: CASRGMRSPRGYGYTF; cdr3_nt: TGTGCCAGCAGGGGGATGAGAAGTCCCCGTGGCTATGGCTACACCTTC
clone_size: NA; d_call: NA; j_call: TRBJ2-6; cdr3_length: 19; v_call: TRBV5-1; cdr3_aa: CASSLLSTRGHSGANVLTF; cdr3_nt: TGCGCCAGCAGCTTGTTGTCGACCCGGGGGCACTCTGGGGCCAACGTCCTGACTTTC
clone_size: NA; d_call: TRBD2; j_call: TRBJ2-7; cdr3_length: 16; v_call: TRBV11-2; cdr3_aa: CASSALSRGGTHEQYF; cdr3_nt: TGTGCCAGCAGCGCTCTCTCGCGGGGGGGGACCCACGAGCAGTACTTC
clone_size: NA; d_call: NA; j_call: TRBJ2-7; cdr3_length: 13; v_call: TRBV10-2; cdr3_aa: CASSVPPSYEQYF; cdr3_nt: TGCGCCAGCAGTGTACCCCCCTCCTACGAGCAGTACTTC
clone_size: NA; d_call: NA; j_call: TRBJ1-1; cdr3_length: 13; v_call: TRBV3-1/TRBV3-2; cdr3_aa: CASSQSGVTEAFF; cdr3_nt: TGTGCCAGCAGCCAATCAGGGGTTACTGAAGCTTTCTTT
clone_size: NA; d_call: TRBD1; j_call: TRBJ2-3; cdr3_length: 14; v_call: TRBV7-7; cdr3_aa: CASSLFQGADTQYF; cdr3_nt: TGTGCCAGCAGCTTATTCCAGGGGGCAGATACGCAGTATTTT
clone_size: NA; d_call: NA; j_call: TRBJ2-3; cdr3_length: 15; v_call: TRBV3-1/TRBV3-2; cdr3_aa: CASSQVAKATDTQYF; cdr3_nt: TGTGCCAGCAGCCAAGTTGCAAAAGCCACAGATACGCAGTATTTT
clone_size: NA; d_call: NA; j_call: TRBJ1-5; cdr3_length: 15; v_call: TRBV6-5; cdr3_aa: CASSYRKDSNQPQHF; cdr3_nt: TGTGCCAGCAGTTACCGCAAGGATAGCAATCAGCCCCAGCATTTT
clone_size: NA; d_call: NA; j_call: TRBJ1-1; cdr3_length: 13; v_call: TRBV6-5; cdr3_aa: CASSYPGQNEAFF; cdr3_nt: TGTGCCAGCAGTTACCCGGGACAAAATGAAGCTTTCTTT
clone_size: NA; d_call: NA; j_call: TRBJ1-1; cdr3_length: 15; v_call: TRBV27; cdr3_aa: CASSLGISMNTEAFF; cdr3_nt: TGTGCCAGCAGTTTAGGAATATCGATGAACACTGAAGCTTTCTTT
clone_size: few; d_call: NA; j_call: TRBJ2-1; cdr3_length: 17; v_call: TRBV6-1; cdr3_aa: CASSEVVLGRDYNEQFF; cdr3_nt: TGTGCCAGCAGTGAGGTGGTGTTGGGCAGGGATTACAATGAGCAGTTCTTC
clone_size: NA; d_call: TRBD1; j_call: TRBJ2-7; cdr3_length: 17; v_call: TRBV11-3; cdr3_aa: CASSLAVGTGPPGEQYF; cdr3_nt: TGTGCCAGCAGCTTAGCTGTGGGGACAGGGCCACCGGGCGAGCAGTACTTC
clone_size: NA; d_call: TRBD1; j_call: TRBJ1-2; cdr3_length: 15; v_call: TRBV7-9; cdr3_aa: CASSARDRHNYGYTF; cdr3_nt: TGTGCCAGCAGCGCACGGGACAGGCATAACTATGGCTACACCTTC
clone_size: NA; d_call: TRBD1; j_call: TRBJ2-5; cdr3_length: 16; v_call: TRBV3-1/TRBV3-2; cdr3_aa: CASSQAGTVFQETQYF; cdr3_nt: TGTGCCAGCAGCCAGGCCGGGACAGTATTCCAAGAGACCCAGTACTTC
clone_size: NA; d_call: NA; j_call: TRBJ1-1; cdr3_length: 15; v_call: TRBV7-2; cdr3_aa: CASSLDQRETTEAFF; cdr3_nt: TGTGCCAGCAGCTTAGATCAGAGGGAGACCACTGAAGCTTTCTTT
clone_size: many; d_call: NA; j_call: TRBJ2-1; cdr3_length: 13; v_call: TRBV12-5; cdr3_aa: CASGPDVYNEQFF; cdr3_nt: TGTGCTAGTGGTCCGGACGTTTACAATGAGCAGTTCTTC
clone_size: few; d_call: TRBD1; j_call: TRBJ2-7; cdr3_length: 14; v_call: TRBV5-1; cdr3_aa: CASSSGQASDEQYF; cdr3_nt: TGCGCCAGCAGCTCCGGACAGGCCTCGGACGAGCAGTACTTC